The 25 T cell receptor beta chains below all came from one sample that was sequenced in a study of breast tumors, draining lymph nodes, adjacent tissues. TCRdb fed the multiplex PCR reads into MiXCR, producing one record per CDR3 protein. The table includes about 21,000 distinct CDR3 sequences, 41% detected once. Sequencing was done on a sample of breast tumor tissue. These receptors originate from a female donor with breast cancer. Some clones in this sample may be carry-over from other donors' samples.

This chain links TRBV20-1 with TRBJ2-7, with D tentatively TRBD2 (6 bases). Trimming stripped 6 bases from V and 3 bases from J, with 18 bases between. The CDR3 spans 14 residues. Germline CDR1 and CDR2: DFQATT and SNEGSKA (reference sequence). DNA of the CDR3: TGCAGTGCGGGTAGGACGGGCGGGGACTACGAGCAGTACTTC. Translating it yields CSAGRTGGDYEQYF.

This clonotype was detected many times. A read error is possible here, since a much larger clone lies one base away. The chain links TRBV7-3 to TRBJ2-1; 8 bases agree with TRBD2. In germline, CDR1 is SGHTA, CDR2 FQGTGA. The CDR3 is 15 amino acids. CDR3 in amino acids: CASSQTSGKYNEQLF. The CDR3 region has the DNA TGTGCCAGCAGCCAAACTAGCGGAAAATACAATGAGCAGCTCTTC.

V gene TRBV6-5 combines with J gene TRBJ1-2, with D uncertain. Germline V gene data show CDR1 as MNHEY and CDR2 as SVGAGI. The CDR3 has 13 residues. Trimming removed 6 bases at V and 3 bases at J, with 11 bases between. The CDR3 sequence: CASRRLSDYGYTF. CDR3 nucleotides: TGTGCCAGCAGACGTTTGTCGGACTATGGCTACACCTTC.

This clonotype was observed many times. This sequence joins TRBV20-1 and TRBJ2-1, with TRBD2 identical over 8 bases. The germline gives CDR1 DFQATT, CDR2 SNEGSKA (reference sequence). With 6 bases clipped from V and 4 bases from J, the junction kept 8 bases outside the gene matches. The CDR3 length is 14 residues. This CDR3 reads CSAGPVAGYNEQFF. The CDR3 DNA sequence: TGCAGTGCAGGTCCCGTAGCGGGGTACAATGAGCAGTTCTTC.

In its sample, this clonotype is medium-sized. This chain joins TRBV7-2 and TRBJ2-7, with 11 bases matching TRBD1. The germline V gene has CDR1 SGHTA and CDR2 FQGNSA. The CDR3 extends over 16 amino acids. With 5 bases clipped from V and 2 bases from J, the junction kept 8 bases outside the gene matches. For the CDR3, the DNA is TGTGCCAGCAGCCCCCGGGACAGGGGGAGCGCCTACGAGCAGTACTTC. Translated: CASSPRDRGSAYEQYF.

This clonotype appeared many times. The rearrangement uses TRBV4-1 and TRBJ1-5; a weak D match, TRBD1 (6 bases). V dropped 2 bases and J dropped 8 bases, with 16 bases sitting between them. CDR3 length equals 15 residues. CDR1 and CDR2 (germline): MGHRA, YSYEKL. The CDR3: CASSQSGQGRKPQHF. CDR3 sequence (DNA): TGCGCCAGCAGCCAAAGCGGCCAGGGGAGGAAGCCCCAGCATTTT.

J is TRBJ2-7 and V is TRBV6-5; D is perhaps TRBD1 (5 bases). CDR1 MNHEY and CDR2 SVGAGI come from the germline V gene. Trimming shortened V by 4 bases and J by 6 bases, and 16 bases separated the two germline ends. This CDR3 contains 14 residues. This CDR3 reads CASSFRQTLAEQYF. In DNA, the CDR3 is TGTGCCAGCAGTTTCCGACAGACCCTCGCCGAGCAGTACTTC.

This clonotype was found many times. This chain uses TRBV15 with TRBJ2-1; D not resolved. This CDR3 spans 14 amino acids. V gave up 8 bases and J gave up 1 base, with 12 bases separating them. Germline values: CDR1 LNHNV, CDR2 YYDKDF (reference sequence). The CDR3 bases are TGTGCCACCCGTGGGAATATATCCTACAATGAGCAGTTCTTC. This codes for CATRGNISYNEQFF.

The chain combines TRBV11-2 with TRBJ2-1, with 13 bases fitting TRBD2. Germline V lookup: CDR1 SGHAT, CDR2 FQNNGV. The CDR3 sequence is 20 residues long. V trimming: 4 bases; J trimming: 5 bases; junction bases outside the gene matches: 17. The CDR3 DNA sequence: TGTGCCAGCAGCTCCACATTACCCGGGGGACTAGCGGGAACCCACAATGAGCAGTTCTTC. Amino acid sequence: CASSSTLPGGLAGTHNEQFF.

The CDR3 region is CASSVAGYNEQFF. CDR3 nucleotides: TGTGCCAGCAGCGTAGCCGGGTACAATGAGCAGTTCTTC. The chain is built from TRBV9 and TRBJ2-1; D remains unclear. Trimming pared 0 bases from V and 4 bases from J, leaving 5 bases between. Germline loops: CDR1 SGDLS, CDR2 YYNGEE. CDR3 length: 13 residues.

V is TRBV5-1 and J is TRBJ2-7, with 9 bases that match TRBD2. Germline V CDR1 and CDR2: SGHRS, YFSETQ. The CDR3 runs 14 residues. Trimming removed 3 bases from V and 5 bases from J; junction bases left unmatched: 6. In nucleotides, the CDR3 is TGCGCCAGCAGCTCCGTTGCGGGGGGGCACGAGCAGTACTTC. As protein: CASSSVAGGHEQYF.

This clonotype was recorded many times. The chain employs TRBV4-3 and TRBJ1-2; D not resolved. Germline V lookup: CDR1 LGHNA, CDR2 YSLEER. CDR3 length: 13 amino acids. V shed 0 bases and J shed 3 bases, with 5 bases lying between them. CDR3 protein: CASSQEPYYGYTF. Here the CDR3 DNA reads TGCGCCAGCAGCCAAGAACCATACTATGGCTACACCTTC.

By sample fraction, this clonotype is medium-sized. This chain uses TRBV5-1 with TRBJ2-5; 10 bases line up with TRBD1. The J segment lost 4 bases and the V segment lost 4 bases, leaving 7 bases of the junction unmatched. Germline CDR1 is SGHRS and CDR2 is YFSETQ. This CDR3 has 15 residues. The CDR3 region has the DNA TGCGCCAGCAGCACGTCCGGGACAGGGGTAGAGACCCAGTACTTC. Translation: CASSTSGTGVETQYF.

This chain joins TRBV20-1 and TRBJ2-1; 11 positions agree with TRBD2. After removal of 6 bases from V and 5 bases from J, the junction contained 12 bases not matched to a gene. Per the germline V gene, CDR1 is DFQATT and CDR2 is SNEGSKA (reference sequence). The CDR3 covers 16 residues. The CDR3 protein is CSALVRLAGQNNEQFF. In DNA, the CDR3 is TGCAGTGCCCTCGTCAGACTAGCGGGACAAAACAATGAGCAGTTCTTC.

On this clonotype: A clone one base away is much larger, so this may be a read error. This chain joins TRBV20-1 and TRBJ2-7; possibly TRBD1 for D (5 bases). Germline assignment: CDR1 DFQATT and CDR2 SNEGSKA (reference sequence). The length of the CDR3 is 14 residues. V was shortened by 3 bases and J by 6 bases, with 18 bases between the two germline ends. The chain's CDR3 is CSARAGRDYSEQYF. The CDR3 bases are TGCAGTGCTAGGGCAGGCAGGGATTATTCCGAGCAGTACTTC.

The V and J genes are TRBV2 and TRBJ2-7, with 9 positions matching TRBD2. Germline CDR1 SNHLY, CDR2 FYNNEI. V dropped 4 bases and J dropped 4; count of bases not matched to a gene: 11. This CDR3 comprises 16 residues. The CDR3 DNA sequence: TGTGCCAGCAGTGCTTGGGCGGCGGGAGGGCCTTACGAGCAGTACTTC. Protein: CASSAWAAGGPYEQYF.

V is TRBV6-4 and J is TRBJ2-1; weak D call: TRBD2 (6 bases). Germline assignment: CDR1 MRHNA and CDR2 SNTAGT. The CDR3 has 14 amino acids. V was shortened by 5 bases and J by 7 bases, with 15 bases between the two germline ends. The CDR3 sequence: CASSREQRANEQFF. DNA of the CDR3: TGTGCCAGCAGTCGAGAACAGCGGGCGAATGAGCAGTTCTTC.

This clonotype was seen more than once but under ten times. One end of the junction varies from germline; a read error may be responsible. This sequence joins TRBV29-1 and TRBJ2-5; D is uncertain. The CDR3 consists of 13 residues. The germline gives CDR1 SQVTM, CDR2 ANQGSEA. DNA of the CDR3: TGCAGCGCCGCGGAAGGGCGAACGGAGACCCAGTCCTTC. This sequence encodes CSAAEGRTETQSF. Full variable domain (missing parts from reference TRBV29-1 and TRBJ2-5): SAVISQKPSRDICQRGTSLTIQCQVDSQVTMMFWYRQQPGQSLTLIATANQGSEATYESGFVIDKFPISRPNLTFSTLTVSNMSPEDSSIYLCSAAEGRTETQSFGPGTRLLVL.

This chain uses TRBV7-2 with TRBJ2-7; D uncertain. The DNA end favors TRBJ2-1, so the J call may be wrong. This CDR3 spans 15 amino acids. The V gene's germline CDR1 is SGHTA and CDR2 FQGNSA. This CDR3 is CASSHSLGSRNEQFF. The CDR3 nucleotides are TGTGCCAGCAGCCACTCGTTGGGTTCGAGGAATGAGCAGTTCTTC.

The gene calls are TRBV5-1 and TRBJ1-6; the match to TRBD1 covers 9 bases. The CDR3 totals 14 residues. J gave up 9 bases and V 3 bases, and 4 bases lay outside the gene matches. Germline CDR1 SGHRS, CDR2 YFSETQ. The DNA of the CDR3 is TGCGCCAGCAGCTCCAGGACAGGGGTTTCACCCCTCCACTTT. Translated, it gives CASSSRTGVSPLHF. The variable domain in full, with the rest retrieved from reference TRBV5-1 and TRBJ1-6, is KAGVTQTPRYLIKTRGQQVTLSCSPISGHRSVSWYQQTPGQGLQFLFEYFSETQRNKGNFPGRFSGRQFSNSRSEMNVSTLELGDSALYLCASSSRTGVSPLHFGNGTRLTVT.

A few counts support this clonotype. The V and J genes are TRBV7-9 and TRBJ2-7; D is ambiguous. The V gene lost 1 base and the J gene lost 4 bases, with 2 bases spanning the gap. Germline values: CDR1 SEHNR, CDR2 FQNEAQ (reference sequence). The CDR3 is 11 residues long. CDR3 sequence: CASSLEYEQYF. The CDR3 coding sequence is TGTGCCAGCAGCTTAGAGTACGAGCAGTACTTC.

V and J are TRBV5-5 and TRBJ2-3; D is perhaps TRBD1 or TRBD2 (6 bases each). The CDR3 length is 15 residues. Germline V CDR1 and CDR2: SGHKS, YYEKEE (reference sequence). V was cut by 2 bases and J by 3 bases, with 13 bases left in between. The CDR3 is CASSFRGPRTDTQYF. As DNA, the CDR3 is TGTGCCAGCAGCTTCCGGGGGCCGAGGACAGATACGCAGTATTTT.

Comments on this clonotype: One end of the junction does not line up with germline, which may come from a read error. The rearrangement links TRBV9 to TRBJ1-4; 7 positions agree with TRBD1. This CDR3 is built from 14 residues. CDR1 is SGDLS, CDR2 YYNGEE, per germline. The CDR3: CASSQQGTNEKQFF. DNA for the CDR3: TGTGCCAGCAGCCAACAGGGGACTAATGAAAAACAGTTTTTT.

This clonotype was counted at least ten times. The chain links TRBV20-1 to TRBJ1-2; D gene unclear. The germline gives CDR1 DFQATT, CDR2 SNEGSKA (reference sequence). CDR3 length equals 12 residues. V shed 3 bases and J shed 3 bases, with 8 bases lying between them. The CDR3 reads CSASPNHYGYTF. The DNA for the CDR3 is TGCAGTGCTAGTCCTAACCACTATGGCTACACCTTC.

This clonotype turned up a few times. J is TRBJ2-7 and V is TRBV20-1; 10 positions match TRBD2. Germline V gene lookup returns CDR1 DFQATT and CDR2 SNEGSKA (reference sequence). The CDR3 covers 14 residues. J lost 4 bases, V lost 3 bases, and 6 bases had no gene match. This CDR3 is CSASASGSGYEQYF. The CDR3 DNA follows: TGCAGTGCTAGTGCTAGCGGGAGTGGGTACGAGCAGTACTTC.